This T cell receptor (beta chain) originates from a study of T and B cells in COVID-19 patients. From blood, about 230-500 ng of genomic DNA served as TRB template. BIOMED2 TRB-A/B primer pools were used in multiplex TRB PCR. TCRdb called the multiplex PCR reads again in MiXCR, with one record for every CDR3 protein. The table records 8,000 to 9,500 distinct CDR3 sequences, over 35% of them present only once. The CDR3 runs 13 residues. Looked up from germline, CDR1 is SEHNR and CDR2 is FQNEAQ (reference sequence). The V end was cut by 7 bases, the J end by 3 bases, with 12 bases between. V and J are TRBV7-9 and TRBJ2-5, with a tentative D call TRBD2 (5 bases). The clonotype originates from a human donor with active COVID-19. The sample was blood. The CDR3 region is CASNPKGEETQYF. The CDR3 DNA is TGTGCCAGCAACCCCAAGGGAGAAGAGACCCAGTACTTC.